Presented here are 30 T cell receptor beta chains from one specimen sequenced in a study of control samples from healthy donors and cancer patients. TCRdb keeps only in-frame clones here, not all; method: immunoSEQ multiplex PCR. The sample's table shows about 190,000 clones. Sequenced: blood. These receptors were collected from a woman in her twenties or thirties in good health.

This sequence joins TRBV27 and TRBJ1-6; D is uncertain. CDR1 and CDR2 from the germline V gene are MNHEY and SMNVEV (reference sequence). CDR3 size: 12 residues. The ends were cut back, 6 bases at V and 6 bases at J, with 6 bases in the middle. The CDR3 DNA reads TGTGCCAGCAGAGGCAGTAATTCACCCCTCCACTTT. Its protein product is CASRGSNSPLHF.

The rearrangement links TRBV28 to TRBJ1-2; D is possibly TRBD1 (5 bases). Germline V gene lookup returns CDR1 MDHEN and CDR2 SYDVKM. The CDR3 loop spans 14 amino acids. The V and J ends lost 6 bases and 4 bases respectively, with 15 bases between them. The CDR3 DNA follows: TGTGCCAGCAGCCCTCAGCAGGGAGGCTATGGCTACACCTTC. Amino acids: CASSPQQGGYGYTF.

The V and J genes are TRBV19 and TRBJ1-1, with a weak D call TRBD1 (5 bases). CDR3 length equals 14 residues. Germline loops: CDR1 LNHDA, CDR2 SQIVND (reference sequence). Trimming removed 3 bases from V and 2 bases from J, with 10 bases in between. CDR3 sequence: CASSIGHVNTEAFF. CDR3 DNA sequence: TGTGCCAGTAGTATTGGACACGTAAACACTGAAGCTTTCTTT.

The V and J genes are TRBV9 and TRBJ1-6; 10 bases align to TRBD1. The V and J ends lost 4 bases and 4 bases, in that order; junction bases with no gene match: 11. The germline V gene has CDR1 SGDLS and CDR2 YYNGEE. The CDR3 totals 18 residues. The CDR3 sequence is CASSPSWGTGDYNSPLHF. The DNA of the CDR3 is TGTGCCAGCAGCCCCTCCTGGGGGACAGGGGATTATAATTCACCCCTCCACTTT.

The J gene is TRBJ2-6, the V gene TRBV5-4; D is unclear. Germline CDR1 reads SGHNT; CDR2 reads YYREEE (reference sequence). V was trimmed by 5 bases and J by 0 bases, leaving 9 bases between them. The CDR3 is 15 amino acids. CDR3 residues: CASSPYISGANVLTF. The CDR3 DNA sequence: TGTGCCAGCAGTCCTTATATCTCTGGGGCCAACGTCCTGACTTTC.

The chain links TRBV5-4 to TRBJ1-1; TRBD1 might be the D (5 bases). Germline V CDR1 and CDR2: SGHNT, YYREEE (reference sequence). V lost 4 bases to trimming and J lost 1 base, with 11 bases between them. The CDR3 consists of 14 residues. The CDR3 DNA reads TGTGCCAGCAGCCTAGGACACCAGAACACTGAAGCTTTCTTT. This translates into CASSLGHQNTEAFF.

V gene TRBV7-9 combines with J gene TRBJ1-1; D ambiguous. The CDR3 contains 14 residues. The ends were cut back, 1 base at V and 2 bases at J, with 8 bases in the middle. Germline lookup yields CDR1 SEHNR and CDR2 FQNEAQ (reference sequence). The CDR3: CASSLDTLNTEAFF. CDR3 sequence (DNA): TGTGCCAGCAGCTTAGACACTTTAAACACTGAAGCTTTCTTT.

The chain recombines TRBV18 with TRBJ1-1; no clear D. CDR3 length: 14 amino acids. Germline lookup yields CDR1 KGHSH and CDR2 LQKENI. The V end lost 4 bases, the J end lost 0 bases, and 9 bases lay between the germline ends. The DNA for the CDR3 is TGTGCCAGCTCACGGGCGATCATGAACACTGAAGCTTTCTTT. Its translation is CASSRAIMNTEAFF.

This chain uses TRBV11-3 with TRBJ2-2, with TRBD2 identical over 10 bases. This CDR3 is 15 amino acids long. Trimming cost V 3 bases and J 6 bases; bases outside gene matches: 4. CDR1 and CDR2 from the germline V gene are SGHNT and YENEEA. The CDR3 DNA follows: TGTGCCAGCAGCTTCTCACTAGCGGGATCCGGGGAGCTGTTTTTT. Amino acid sequence: CASSFSLAGSGELFF.

The rearrangement uses TRBV30 and TRBJ1-1; D is unclear. Looked up from germline, CDR1 is GTSNPN and CDR2 is SVGIG (reference sequence). The V gene lost 5 bases and the J gene lost 10 bases, with 11 bases spanning the gap. This CDR3 is 10 amino acids long. DNA for the CDR3: TGTGCCTGGTCGGAGGGTCGAGCTTTCTTT. Amino acid sequence: CAWSEGRAFF.

The CDR3 bases are TGTGCCAGCAGCTTAGGTGACAGCTCTGGAAACACCATATATTTT. Residues: CASSLGDSSGNTIYF. The chain employs TRBV13 and TRBJ1-3; D is perhaps TRBD1 (5 bases). Between the trimmed V and J ends, which lost 0 bases and 0 bases, there was a span of 6 bases. This CDR3 has 15 residues. CDR1 is PRHDT and CDR2 is FYEKMQ in the germline V gene (reference sequence).

The J gene is TRBJ1-5, the V gene TRBV6-5, with TRBD1 identical over 9 bases. Trimming at V came to 6 bases and at J to 2 bases, leaving 5 bases not matched to a gene. This CDR3 contains 15 residues. Per the germline V gene, CDR1 is MNHEY and CDR2 is SVGAGI. CDR3 in DNA: TGTGCCAGCAGAACACAGGGGGCTGGCAATCAGCCCCAGCATTTT. Its protein is CASRTQGAGNQPQHF.

V is TRBV10-1 and J is TRBJ2-7; either TRBD1 or TRBD2 may fit D (5 bases each). Germline V lookup: CDR1 WNHNN, CDR2 SYGVQD (reference sequence). The CDR3 has 15 amino acids. The V end was cut by 0 bases, the J end by 3 bases, with 12 bases between. Here the CDR3 DNA reads TGCGCCAGCAGTGAGTCCGGGGTAGGGGACTACGAGCAGTACTTC. Protein product: CASSESGVGDYEQYF.

The CDR3 region has the DNA TGTGCCAGCTCACTCTCTACCGTGGCAGGGGGCACAAGAGGCACAGATACGCAGTATTTT. Protein: CASSLSTVAGGTRGTDTQYF. The chain employs TRBV18 and TRBJ2-3; TRBD1 matches at 8 bases. The CDR3 is 20 residues long. The V and J ends lost 4 bases and 1 base, in that order; junction bases with no gene match: 19. Germline-derived CDR1 and CDR2 are KGHSH and LQKENI.

The chain is built from TRBV19 and TRBJ1-5, with D unclear. Germline values: CDR1 LNHDA, CDR2 SQIVND (reference sequence). The CDR3 length is 13 residues. V was cut by 7 bases and J by 6 bases, with 13 bases left in between. CDR3 DNA sequence: TGTGCCAGTAATACAGTTCCCGGTCAGCCCCAGCATTTT. This sequence encodes CASNTVPGQPQHF.

V usage is TRBV27 and J usage is TRBJ1-2; 10 nucleotides align to TRBD1. Germline assignment: CDR1 MNHEY and CDR2 SMNVEV (reference sequence). The CDR3 contains 17 residues. The V segment lost 0 bases and the J segment 4 bases; nucleotides outside the gene matches: 8. CDR3 DNA sequence: TGTGCCAGCAGTTTATCGGTTCCGGGACAGGGGACCTATGGCTACACCTTC. As protein: CASSLSVPGQGTYGYTF.

The chain couples TRBV24-1 to TRBJ1-2; 8 bases fit TRBD1. CDR1 and CDR2 (germline): KGHDR, SFDVKD. Losses at the gene ends were 4 bases for V and 0 bases for J; bases not matched to a gene: 9. This CDR3 region has 17 residues. The CDR3 DNA sequence: TGTGCCACCAGTGACAGGACAGGGTGGAGTACTAACTATGGCTACACCTTC. Translating gives CATSDRTGWSTNYGYTF.

This chain connects TRBV6-5 to TRBJ1-4; 9 positions agree with TRBD1. Germline V gene sequence: CDR1 MNHEY, CDR2 SVGAGI. This CDR3 is built from 14 residues. V trimming: 2 bases; J trimming: 7 bases; junction bases outside the gene matches: 2. The CDR3 coding sequence is TGTGCCAGCAGTTACGACAGGGGGAGTGAAAAACTGTTTTTT. It specifies CASSYDRGSEKLFF.

Judged by frequency, this clone is medium-sized. At the DNA level, this CDR3 is encoded by other sequences in the same sample as well. The chain couples TRBV6-5 to TRBJ2-2; D ambiguous. CDR1 is MNHEY and CDR2 is SVGAGI in the germline V gene. Trimming pared 2 bases from V and 7 bases from J, leaving 2 bases between. CDR3 size: 11 residues. The CDR3 loop is CASSYGGELFF. The CDR3 DNA reads TGTGCCAGCAGTTACGGCGGGGAGCTGTTTTTT.

The J gene is TRBJ1-5, the V gene TRBV2; D not certain. Germline lookup yields CDR1 SNHLY and CDR2 FYNNEI. CDR3 length: 13 amino acids. Between the trimmed V and J ends, which lost 6 bases and 7 bases, there was a span of 13 bases. In nucleotides, the CDR3 is TGTGCCAGCAGCCGCGAGCCTTACCAGCCCCAGCATTTT. Translation gives CASSREPYQPQHF.

The J gene is TRBJ1-5, the V gene TRBV30; D is unclear. There are 13 residues in the CDR3. Trimming stripped 1 base from V and 6 bases from J, with 10 bases between. The V gene's germline CDR1 is GTSNPN and CDR2 SVGIG (reference sequence). The CDR3 bases are TGTGCCTGGAGTGCCCTGGGTGGTCAGCCCCAGCATTTT. Protein product: CAWSALGGQPQHF.

The CDR3 sequence: CASSEVSVGGASTEAFF. The CDR3 DNA follows: TGTGCCAGCAGTGAAGTTTCCGTCGGGGGAGCTAGCACTGAAGCTTTCTTT. The V gene is TRBV2, the J gene TRBJ1-1; possible D gene TRBD1, 5 bases. This CDR3 contains 17 residues. V was pared by 1 base and J by 4 bases, with 19 bases between. CDR1 is SNHLY, CDR2 FYNNEI, per germline.

This chain uses TRBV6-5 with TRBJ2-7; D may be TRBD1 or TRBD2 (5 bases each). From germline, CDR1 is MNHEY and CDR2 SVGAGI. The CDR3 is made up of 14 amino acids. Trimming cost V 6 bases and J 4 bases, with 16 bases left between them. The CDR3 DNA reads as TGTGCCAGCAGCTTCCAAGCAGGGAGATACGAGCAGTACTTC. Translation gives CASSFQAGRYEQYF.

The chain is built from TRBV14 and TRBJ1-1; the D is unclear. Germline V lookup: CDR1 SGHDN, CDR2 FVKESK. The CDR3 runs 13 residues. Trimming cost V 1 base and J 4 bases, with 7 bases left between them. The CDR3 loop reads CASSQVLATEAFF. Written as DNA, the CDR3 is TGTGCCAGCAGCCAAGTTCTGGCCACTGAAGCTTTCTTT.

CDR3 loop: CASSLVGGGSRITDTQYF. In DNA, the CDR3 is TGTGCCAGCAGCTTGGTCGGGGGGGGCTCTCGTATTACAGATACGCAGTATTTT. The chain recombines TRBV5-5 with TRBJ2-3; 8 nucleotides align to TRBD2. V lost 0 bases and J lost 3; bases outside the gene matches: 12. Germline V CDR1 and CDR2: SGHKS, YYEKEE (reference sequence). There are 18 residues in the CDR3.

The chain has TRBV6-6 and TRBJ1-3, with a possible D match to TRBD1 (5 bases). The CDR3 spans 16 residues. Trimming left V 7 bases short and J 0 bases short, with 16 bases between. Germline CDR1 MNHNY, CDR2 SVGAGI (reference sequence). Written as DNA, the CDR3 is TGTGCCAGCACCAGGCGGGACGGGCTCTCTGGAAACACCATATATTTT. It yields the protein CASTRRDGLSGNTIYF.

The chain links TRBV6-6 to TRBJ1-2, with D perhaps matching TRBD1 (5 bases). Germline lookup yields CDR1 MNHNY and CDR2 SVGAGI (reference sequence). The CDR3 loop spans 12 amino acids. V lost 6 bases and J lost 4, with 9 bases in between. The DNA of the CDR3 is TGTGCCAGCAGATCCGGGACCTATGGCTACACCTTC. Translation: CASRSGTYGYTF.

The rearrangement links TRBV4-2 to TRBJ2-1; 7 nucleotides line up with TRBD1. V dropped 4 bases and J dropped 0; count of bases not matched to a gene: 6. Germline V gives CDR1 LGHNA, CDR2 YNFKEQ. The CDR3 runs to 16 residues. CDR3 nucleotides: TGTGCCAGCAGCCGTGTAGGGGGCGTCTCCTACAATGAGCAGTTCTTC. Protein sequence: CASSRVGGVSYNEQFF.

The rearrangement links TRBV18 to TRBJ1-3, with D perhaps TRBD1 (5 bases). CDR1 KGHSH and CDR2 LQKENI come from the germline V gene. Between the trimmed V and J ends, which lost 1 base and 0 bases, there was a span of 13 bases. The CDR3 length is 17 residues. CDR3 in DNA: TGTGCCAGCTCACCACTTGGGGCGGTAAGCTCTGGAAACACCATATATTTT. Residues: CASSPLGAVSSGNTIYF.

The J gene is TRBJ2-1, the V gene TRBV7-3; weak D call: TRBD1 (6 bases). Trimming cost V 5 bases and J 2 bases, with 10 bases left between them. CDR1 and CDR2 from the germline V gene are SGHTA and FQGTGA. The CDR3 sequence is 14 residues long. CDR3 region: CASSTGYTYNEQFF. The CDR3, as DNA: TGTGCCAGCAGCACAGGGTATACCTACAATGAGCAGTTCTTC.